This T cell receptor beta chain emerged from a study of OX40 agonist ivuxolimab in advanced cancers. In the study overall: Ivuxolimab was an agonistic, fully human IgG2 monoclonal antibody directed against OX40 (CD134), a costimulatory receptor. Intravenous ivuxolimab was administered to patients every 2 weeks at six dose levels: 0.01, 0.1, 0.3, 1.5, 3 and 10 mg/kg. Of the approximately 50 dose-escalation patients, hepatocellular carcinoma was present in some 19, melanoma in around 15, renal cell carcinoma in 9 and head and neck cancer in 9. In the dose-escalation cohort, roughly 80% of patients were male, and the mean age was approximately 60 years, with a range of roughly 20 to 80. Patients were allowed to have had prior anti-PD-1, anti-PD-L1 or anti-CTLA-4 therapy, and around 40% of the dose-escalation patients had previously received checkpoint inhibitors. Partial responses occurred in three dose-escalation patients, of whom one had hepatocellular carcinoma and two had cutaneous melanoma. Peripheral TCRbeta sequencing aimed to test whether ivuxolimab altered TCR sequence diversity and caused clonal T-cell expansion. The paper covers the monotherapy dose-escalation part of the phase I ivuxolimab trial, which included N ≈ 54 patients.

Patients with a history of autoimmune disease or receiving systemic immunosuppression were excluded from the trial. Peripheral blood for TCR sequencing was collected from all dose cohorts at baseline, on cycle 4 day 1, and on cycle 7 day 1. The samples were drawn from a first-in-human, open-label, multicenter phase I dose-escalation trial of ivuxolimab. Adults with locally advanced or metastatic melanoma, renal cell, hepatocellular, or head and neck squamous cell carcinoma were enrolled in the trial. CD4+ and CD8+ T cells were sorted separately from peripheral blood before TCR sequencing. Genomic DNA was isolated from the sorted cells so that the TCRbeta CDR3 region could be sequenced. The immunoSEQ Assay was used for sequencing of TCRbeta CDR3 regions. The table was pulled from immuneACCESS by TCRdb, which kept in-frame rearrangements only. Such tables lose some clones; where checked, under half of the loss comes from unresolved V genes, and the rest has no known cause. The sample table records around 30,000 clones; about 92% of these occur just once. The top ten clonotypes cover roughly 25% of the sample.

Beyond this particular receptor, the publication reports: Partial responders in the 0.1-3.0 mg/kg groups had among the lowest normalized peripheral clonal expansion, especially among CD8+ T cells. At doses from 0.1 to 3.0 mg/kg, clonal expansion was seen in both CD4+ and CD8+ blood T cells between baseline and week 6. On average, CD8+ T cells showed more expanded clones than CD4+ T cells after ivuxolimab. The antigen specificity of the peripheral T cells that underwent clonal expansion was not determined. Low levels of normalized T-cell clonal expansion were also shown by some nonresponding patients.

To note about this clone: There is no known antigen for this receptor. No much larger clonotype is one base removed from it; base qualities were not supplied.

Per the germline V gene, SGDLS is the CDR1 and YYNGEE is the CDR2. The V and J ends are trimmed by 5 bases and 0 bases, leaving 8 bases between them. The CDR3 has 14 amino acids, counting the end cysteine and phenylalanine. Solely the CDR3 DNA is kept, with 42 bases framed from the first base. Material: CD4+ or CD8+ T cells sorted from blood, obtained in a trial of the OX40 agonist ivuxolimab. The clonotype was recovered from an adult with an advanced solid tumor such as melanoma, head and neck, liver or kidney cancer. This chain joins TRBV9 to TRBJ2-2; perhaps TRBD1 is the D gene, with 6 bases matching. The CDR3 corresponds to CASRGAPNTGELFF. The nucleotide sequence reads as follows: TGTGCCAGCAGGGGGGCCCCGAACACCGGGGAGCTGTTTTTT.